This TCR beta chain was recorded in a study of shared T cell receptors in the human thymus. Repertoires were generated with immunoSEQ multiplex PCR, while TCRdb's copy carries only in-frame clones and drops some. Altogether 700,000 or so clones are present, roughly 85% being singletons, with the ten largest covering about 0.0098%. Germline V CDR1 and CDR2: MNHEY, SVGAGI. This CDR3 is 15 amino acids long. The same data also went into a second study, on human thymus T cells. Turning to that study: Among the donors, all were healthy Finnish infants having corrective surgery for congenital heart defects. Thymic and blood repertoires showed apparently biased V and J gene usage.

V gene TRBV6-5 combines with J gene TRBJ2-3; TRBD1 matches at 7 bases. The sequence was obtained from a girl in the first two years of life with a congenital heart defect. Specimen: thymocytes. The CDR3 region has the DNA TGTGTCACGGCCCCGACAGGGCCCCACACAGATACGCAGTATTTT. Translated, it gives CVTAPTGPHTDTQYF.